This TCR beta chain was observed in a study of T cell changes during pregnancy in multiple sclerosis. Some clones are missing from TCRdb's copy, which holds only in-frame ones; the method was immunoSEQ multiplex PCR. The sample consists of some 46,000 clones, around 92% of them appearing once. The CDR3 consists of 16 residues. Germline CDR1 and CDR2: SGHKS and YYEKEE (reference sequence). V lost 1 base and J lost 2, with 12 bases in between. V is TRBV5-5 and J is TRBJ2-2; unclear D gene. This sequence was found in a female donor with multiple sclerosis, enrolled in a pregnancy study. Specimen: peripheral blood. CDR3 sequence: CASSLQARLNTGELFF. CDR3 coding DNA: TGTGCCAGCAGCTTGCAGGCAAGGCTAAACACCGGGGAGCTGTTTTTT. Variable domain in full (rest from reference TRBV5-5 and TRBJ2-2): DAGVTQSPTHLIKTRGQQVTLRCSPISGHKSVSWYQQVLGQGPQFIFQYYEKEERGRGNFPDRFSARQFPNYSSELNVNALLLGDSALYLCASSLQARLNTGELFFGEGSRLTVL.